These 25 T cell receptor beta chains share one sample of origin, sequenced in a study of T cells in localized non-small cell lung cancer. The repertoire was sequenced with immunoSEQ multiplex PCR; TCRdb's copy has only in-frame clones and lacks some. The table records tens of thousands of clones, approximately 87% of them present only once. The sequenced sample was PBMCs, obtained before any cancer treatment. The origin of the receptors is a man aged 35-75 years with stage II lung adenocarcinoma.

CDR3 region: CASTIGTHTDTQYF. CDR3 bases: TGTGCCAGCACGATAGGGACTCACACAGATACGCAGTATTTT. The rearrangement links TRBV28 to TRBJ2-3; a weak D match, TRBD2 (6 bases). V gave up 7 bases and J gave up 2 bases, with 13 bases separating them. The CDR3 spans 14 residues. Germline V lookup: CDR1 MDHEN, CDR2 SYDVKM.

The rearrangement joins TRBV7-9 to TRBJ1-4; D uncertain. CDR3 length equals 12 residues. In germline, CDR1 is SEHNR, CDR2 FQNEAQ (reference sequence). V was pared by 3 bases and J by 8 bases, with 7 bases between. The DNA for the CDR3 is TGTGCCAGCAGCTTCCCCCGCGAAAAACTGTTTTTT. Translation: CASSFPREKLFF.

J is TRBJ2-3 and V is TRBV7-2; 9 nucleotides match TRBD2. The CDR3 contains 15 residues. Per germline, CDR1 SGHTA and CDR2 FQGNSA. J lost 8 bases, V lost 5 bases, and 11 bases had no gene match. The CDR3 loop reads CASSPAGGASGTQYF. DNA of the CDR3: TGTGCCAGCAGCCCTGCGGGGGGGGCTAGCGGTACGCAGTATTTT.

This clone was seen once. The chain links TRBV11-3 to TRBJ2-7, with 7 bases lining up with TRBD2. The V gene's germline CDR1 is SGHNT and CDR2 YENEEA. V lost 4 bases to trimming and J lost 6 bases; unmatched junction nucleotides: 9. There are 14 residues in the CDR3. CDR3 nucleotide sequence: TGTGCCAGCAGCTCCCAGACTAGCTCTACCGAGCAGTACTTC. This codes for CASSSQTSSTEQYF. The whole variable domain, filled in from reference TRBV11-3 and TRBJ2-7, reads EAGVVQSPRYKIIEKKQPVAFWCNPISGHNTLYWYLQNLGQGPELLIRYENEEAVDDSQLPKDRFSAERLKGVDSTLKIQPAELGDSAVYLCASSSQTSSTEQYFGPGTRLTVT.

This clone has only a few counts. The V call is TRBV15, the J call TRBJ1-1; TRBD1 is a possible D gene (5 bases). CDR1 and CDR2 from the germline V gene are LNHNV and YYDKDF (reference sequence). V was trimmed by 11 bases and J by 0 bases, leaving 13 bases between them. CDR3 length equals 13 residues. The CDR3 loop is CASTGEVNTEAFF. The DNA of the CDR3 is TGTGCCTCGACGGGGGAGGTGAACACTGAAGCTTTCTTT.

This rearrangement joins TRBV19 to TRBJ2-2, with D perhaps matching TRBD1 or TRBD2 (5 bases each). Germline V gene sequence: CDR1 LNHDA, CDR2 SQIVND (reference sequence). The CDR3 extends over 16 amino acids. Trimming took off 3 bases at V and 1 base at J, with 12 bases between the two ends. This chain's CDR3 is CASSMGPSRNTGELFF. The CDR3 DNA reads TGTGCCAGTAGTATGGGACCGAGTAGGAACACCGGGGAGCTGTTTTTT.

The chain has TRBV7-2 and TRBJ1-1; the D gene is possibly TRBD1 (6 bases). V was shortened by 5 bases and J by 3 bases, with 22 bases between the two germline ends. The CDR3 spans 17 residues. Germline V gene lookup returns CDR1 SGHTA and CDR2 FQGNSA. This chain's CDR3 is CASSRLPDSQFHTEAFF. CDR3 DNA: TGTGCCAGCAGCCGATTACCGGACAGCCAATTTCACACTGAAGCTTTCTTT.

V is TRBV2 and J is TRBJ2-1; D is unclear. This CDR3 spans 14 amino acids. Germline-derived CDR1 and CDR2 are SNHLY and FYNNEI. V gave up 6 bases and J gave up 4 bases, with 13 bases separating them. CDR3 sequence (DNA): TGTGCCAGCAGGCACGGCACGGAGTACAATGAGCAGTTCTTC. Translating gives CASRHGTEYNEQFF.

This chain links TRBV6-5 with TRBJ2-1, with no clear D. Germline V lookup: CDR1 MNHEY, CDR2 SVGAGI. V was shortened by 4 bases and J by 2 bases, with 12 bases between the two germline ends. CDR3 length: 15 amino acids. The CDR3 is CASSFDGNPYNEQFF. Here the CDR3 DNA reads TGTGCCAGCAGTTTCGATGGGAACCCCTACAATGAGCAGTTCTTC.

The chain couples TRBV7-8 to TRBJ1-1; D might be TRBD1 (5 bases). Germline values: CDR1 SGHVS, CDR2 FQNEAQ. This CDR3 is built from 14 residues. With 3 bases removed from V and 4 bases from J, the gap between germline ends came to 12 bases. In DNA, the CDR3 is TGTGCCAGCAGCTTTCCAGGACAAGTCACTGAAGCTTTCTTT. It codes for CASSFPGQVTEAFF.

The chain links TRBV9 to TRBJ1-1; D not certain. Per the germline V gene, CDR1 is SGDLS and CDR2 is YYNGEE. This CDR3 has 12 amino acids. V gave up 5 bases and J gave up 4 bases, with 9 bases separating them. The CDR3: CASSLGSTEAFF. The CDR3 nucleotides are TGTGCCAGCAGTCTAGGGAGCACTGAAGCTTTCTTT.

The J gene is TRBJ2-3, the V gene TRBV30; D uncertain. The CDR3 loop spans 17 amino acids. The germline V and J ends were trimmed by 0 bases and 10 bases, with 26 bases remaining between them. Germline CDR1 GTSNPN, CDR2 SVGIG (reference sequence). The CDR3 sequence is CAWSVRYSSQHEAAQYF. The CDR3 DNA sequence: TGTGCCTGGAGTGTACGTTACTCGAGTCAACATGAGGCTGCGCAGTATTTT. Filled out from reference TRBV30 and TRBJ2-3, the complete variable domain reads SQTIHQWPATLVQPVGSPLSLECTVEGTSNPNLYWYRQAAGRGLQLLFYSVGIGQISSEVPQNLSASRPQDRQFILSSKKLLLSDSGFYLCAWSVRYSSQHEAAQYFGPGTRLTVL.

The chain employs TRBV6-4 and TRBJ2-6, with 10 bases aligning to TRBD2. The CDR3 covers 17 residues. Losses at the gene ends were 9 bases for V and 4 bases for J; bases not matched to a gene: 12. The germline V gene encodes CDR1 MRHNA and CDR2 SNTAGT. CDR3 DNA: TGTGCCAGAGGTAGCGGGAGGCTCGGTGGGGGGGCCAACGTCCTGACTTTC. Its protein is CARGSGRLGGGANVLTF.

V is TRBV9 and J is TRBJ2-7; D is unclear. Deletions cut 0 bases from V and 3 bases from J, with 7 bases between. The CDR3 consists of 13 residues. Looked up from germline, CDR1 is SGDLS and CDR2 is YYNGEE. CDR3 sequence: CASSVGTNYEQYF. The CDR3 nucleotides read TGTGCCAGCAGCGTAGGGACCAACTACGAGCAGTACTTC.

V usage is TRBV19 and J usage is TRBJ1-1; TRBD1 matches 9 bases. Trimming cost V 5 bases and J 4 bases; bases outside gene matches: 2. The CDR3 sequence is 13 residues long. CDR1 and CDR2 from the germline V gene are LNHDA and SQIVND (reference sequence). The CDR3 nucleotides are TGTGCCAGTAGTGGGACAGGGCCCACTGAAGCTTTCTTT. Protein product: CASSGTGPTEAFF.

The chain couples TRBV9 to TRBJ2-2; D might be TRBD1 (6 bases). Trimming left V 1 base short and J 6 bases short, with 13 bases between. Per the germline V gene, CDR1 is SGDLS and CDR2 is YYNGEE. There are 15 residues in the CDR3. In DNA, the CDR3 is TGTGCCAGCAGCGTACTTCAGGGGCTGTCCGGGGAGCTGTTTTTT. Translation: CASSVLQGLSGELFF. Full variable domain (rest looked up from reference TRBV9 and TRBJ2-2): DSGVTQTPKHLITATGQRVTLRCSPRSGDLSVYWYQQSLDQGLQFLIQYYNGEERAKGNILERFSAQQFPDLHSELNLSSLELGDSALYFCASSVLQGLSGELFFGEGSRLTVL.

The gene calls are TRBV7-9 and TRBJ2-2; 8 bases map to TRBD1. The CDR3 totals 16 residues. Germline-derived CDR1 and CDR2 are SEHNR and FQNEAQ (reference sequence). J gave up 3 bases and V 4 bases, and 7 bases lay outside the gene matches. As DNA, the CDR3 is TGTGCCAGCAGCTCACCGGGACAGGACTACACCGGGGAGCTGTTTTTT. Translation gives CASSSPGQDYTGELFF. The full variable domain, completed using reference TRBV7-9 and TRBJ2-2, is DTGVSQNPRHKITKRGQNVTFRCDPISEHNRLYWYRQTLGQGPEFLTYFQNEAQLEKSRLLSDRFSAERPKGSFSTLEIQRTEQGDSAMYLCASSSPGQDYTGELFFGEGSRLTVL.

CDR3 in DNA: TGTGCCAGCAGCCAATTGAGTGATAATCAGCCCCAGCATTTT. As protein: CASSQLSDNQPQHF. The chain is built from TRBV16 and TRBJ1-5; D unresolved. V lost 1 base, J lost 4 bases, and 8 bases lay in between. Germline V gives CDR1 KGHSY, CDR2 FQNENV. This CDR3 region has 14 residues.

The rearrangement joins TRBV10-3 to TRBJ2-2; D perhaps matches TRBD2 (6 bases). The CDR3 has 15 amino acids. Germline V gene lookup returns CDR1 ENHRY and CDR2 SYGVKD. V shed 3 bases and J shed 5 bases, with 13 bases lying between them. The CDR3 DNA is TGTGCCATCAGTGAAGCGACCGGGGGAACCGGGGAGCTGTTTTTT. This gives the protein CAISEATGGTGELFF.

The rearrangement joins TRBV7-3 to TRBJ1-2; tentatively, D is TRBD1 (6 bases). The V end was cut by 5 bases, the J end by 3 bases, with 16 bases between. CDR1 is SGHTA, CDR2 FQGTGA, per germline. This CDR3 spans 15 amino acids. The CDR3 nucleotides read TGTGCCAGCAGCCCTGCGGACAGAACCCACTATGGCTACACCTTC. Residues: CASSPADRTHYGYTF. The whole variable domain, remainder taken from reference TRBV7-3 and TRBJ1-2, is GAGVSQTPSNKVTEKGKYVELRCDPISGHTALYWYRQSLGQGPEFLIYFQGTGAADDSGLPNDRFFAVRPEGSVSTLKIQRTERGDSAVYLCASSPADRTHYGYTFGSGTRLTVV.

The chain couples TRBV4-2 to TRBJ2-2; 8 nucleotides match TRBD2. CDR3 size: 16 residues. The J segment lost 2 bases and the V segment lost 0 bases, leaving 2 bases of the junction unmatched. The germline V gene has CDR1 LGHNA and CDR2 YNFKEQ. The CDR3 region has the DNA TGTGCCAGCAGCCAAGATAGCGGGACTAACACCGGGGAGCTGTTTTTT. Amino acids: CASSQDSGTNTGELFF.

The chain employs TRBV27 and TRBJ1-6, with D maybe TRBD1 (5 bases). Trimming pared 7 bases from V and 7 bases from J, leaving 14 bases between. The length of the CDR3 is 14 residues. The germline V gene has CDR1 MNHEY and CDR2 SMNVEV (reference sequence). This CDR3 reads CASTGNGINSPLHF. The CDR3 DNA sequence: TGTGCCAGCACAGGGAATGGGATAAATTCACCCCTCCACTTT.

This chain joins TRBV6-5 and TRBJ2-3, with D tentatively TRBD1 or TRBD2 (6 bases each). Germline assignment: CDR1 MNHEY and CDR2 SVGAGI. The CDR3 loop spans 15 amino acids. V lost 2 bases to trimming and J lost 5 bases, with 14 bases between them. CDR3 protein: CASSYGGPLGDTQYF. In DNA, the CDR3 is TGTGCCAGCAGTTACGGGGGGCCTCTCGGAGATACGCAGTATTTT.

The chain joins TRBV2 to TRBJ2-1, with 9 bases aligning to TRBD2. In germline, CDR1 is SNHLY, CDR2 FYNNEI. The V and J ends lost 5 bases and 6 bases, in that order; junction bases with no gene match: 8. This CDR3 spans 15 amino acids. The CDR3 is CASSPQAAGGNEQFF. The DNA of the CDR3 is TGTGCCAGCAGTCCCCAAGCAGCGGGAGGCAATGAGCAGTTCTTC.

CDR3 loop: CASSVEGQGTEAFF. DNA of the CDR3: TGTGCCAGCAGCGTAGAGGGCCAAGGGACTGAAGCTTTCTTT. The chain uses TRBV9 and TRBJ1-1; no definite D call. Deletions cut 0 bases from V and 5 bases from J, with 11 bases between. CDR1 and CDR2 from the germline V gene are SGDLS and YYNGEE. The CDR3 loop spans 14 amino acids.